The 4 T cell receptor beta chains below were found in one sample sequenced in a study of shared clonotypes between healthy human individuals. Assay used: immunoSEQ multiplex PCR; TCRdb lists only in-frame clones, some missing. Here the sample spans approximately 1.5 million clones, approximately 98.5% being singletons. Material: naive CD4+ T cells sorted from blood. Subset described: CD45RA+ positively selected. Source of these receptors: a man aged 25-45 years in good health.

As to this clone: This same CDR3 is encoded by further DNA sequences in the sample. The V call is TRBV7-9, the J call TRBJ2-5; TRBD2 is a possible D gene (5 bases). V lost 3 bases, J lost 4 bases, and 9 bases lay in between. The CDR3 loop spans 13 amino acids. The germline V gene has CDR1 SEHNR and CDR2 FQNEAQ (reference sequence). Here the CDR3 reads CASSFRGRETQYF. The DNA of the CDR3 is TGTGCCAGCAGCTTTAGAGGGCGAGAGACCCAGTACTTC.

The CDR3 DNA reads TGTGCCACCAATCCCGGGACTAGGGACTACAATGAGCAGTTCTTC. Protein: CATNPGTRDYNEQFF. The V and J genes are TRBV2 and TRBJ2-1; 8 nucleotides match TRBD2. V lost 10 bases, J lost 3 bases, and 11 bases stayed unmatched. This CDR3 spans 15 amino acids. Per the germline V gene, CDR1 is SNHLY and CDR2 is FYNNEI.

V and J are TRBV10-2 and TRBJ2-7, with TRBD1 as a possible D gene (6 bases). This CDR3 has 14 amino acids. In germline, CDR1 is WSHSY, CDR2 SAAADI. The ends were cut back, 6 bases at V and 5 bases at J, with 17 bases in the middle. The CDR3 sequence is CASRASPRGHEQYF. CDR3 nucleotide sequence: TGCGCCAGCAGGGCATCCCCCAGGGGCCACGAGCAGTACTTC.

The V and J genes are TRBV5-1 and TRBJ2-6; TRBD1 matches at 7 bases. Trimming took 1 base from V and 0 from J; bases not matched to a gene: 7. CDR1 and CDR2 (germline): SGHRS, YFSETQ. The CDR3 runs to 18 residues. This chain's CDR3 is CASSLPQGIASGANVLTF. For the CDR3, the DNA is TGCGCCAGCAGCTTGCCACAGGGGATTGCCTCTGGGGCCAACGTCCTGACTTTC.